This is a list of T cell receptor beta chains from one sample in a study of T cells after yellow fever vaccination. TCRdb used MiXCR to reprocess the 5' RACE reads, holding one entry per CDR3 protein. The data hold a few hundred thousand distinct CDR3 sequences, with less than 4.5% observed a single time. This specimen was PBMCs, taken on the day of the yellow fever booster vaccination. The receptors shown here come from a man aged 18-30 years who received the YFV17D yellow fever vaccine. Each CDR3 is given with its conserved first and last residue. The D gene is left open where the match is weak. The size of a clone is reported for some rows only, either as once, few or many, or as a class for expanded clones.

j_call,clone_size,d_call,v_call,cdr3_length,cdr3_aa,cdr3_nt
TRBJ2-1,many,TRBD2,TRBV18,16,CASSPRTSGGANEQFF,TGTGCCAGCTCGCCGAGAACTAGCGGGGGGGCGAATGAGCAGTTCTTC
TRBJ2-5,few,.,TRBV12-3/TRBV12-4,13,CASRKTVQETQYF,TGTGCCAGCAGAAAGACAGTCCAAGAGACCCAGTACTTC
TRBJ1-1,many,.,TRBV29-1,12,CSGGGANTEAFF,TGCAGCGGGGGCGGGGCAAACACTGAAGCTTTCTTT
TRBJ2-3,few,.,TRBV4-3,14,CASSQVSPGDTQYF,TGCGCCAGCAGCCAAGTGTCCCCCGGGGATACGCAGTATTTT
TRBJ1-4,.,.,TRBV20-1,14,CSAREAGAYEKLFF,TGCAGTGCTAGAGAAGCAGGCGCCTATGAAAAACTGTTTTTT
TRBJ2-5,many,.,TRBV6-6,13,CASNRGAQETQYF,TGTGCCAGCAACCGGGGGGCCCAGGAGACCCAGTACTTC
TRBJ1-3,.,TRBD1,TRBV7-8,15,CASSLGQGLGNTIYF,TGTGCCAGCAGCTTGGGACAGGGTCTAGGAAACACCATATATTTT
TRBJ1-4,many,TRBD1,TRBV6-5,17,CASSSNIRGLKNEKLFF,TGTGCCAGCAGTTCCAACATCAGGGGGCTAAAAAATGAAAAACTGTTTTTT
TRBJ2-5,many,.,TRBV10-2,14,CASSDRSEVGTQYF,TGCGCCAGCAGTGATCGGAGCGAGGTGGGGACCCAGTACTTC
TRBJ2-3,.,.,TRBV29-1,13,CSVGRSSTDTQYF,TGCAGCGTTGGCCGCTCCTCCACAGATACGCAGTATTTT
TRBJ2-2,many,TRBD1,TRBV27,13,CASRVTGAGELFF,TGTGCCAGCAGGGTGACAGGGGCCGGGGAGCTGTTTTTT
TRBJ2-1,many,.,TRBV6-2/TRBV6-3,13,CASSPATYNEQFF,TGTGCCAGTAGCCCCGCCACCTACAATGAGCAGTTCTTC
TRBJ2-1,many,.,TRBV11-1,13,CASGRDNYNEQFF,TGTGCCAGCGGCCGGGACAATTACAATGAGCAGTTCTTC
TRBJ1-1,many,.,TRBV18,16,CASSPQTGLGNTEAFF,TGTGCCAGCTCACCACAAACAGGGCTGGGTAACACTGAAGCTTTCTTT
TRBJ2-7,few,.,TRBV10-3,13,CAISPGPSYEQYF,TGTGCCATCAGTCCCGGACCCTCCTACGAGCAGTACTTC
TRBJ1-1,many,.,TRBV4-3,16,CASSQDLWKAYTEAFF,TGCGCCAGCAGCCAAGATCTCTGGAAGGCGTACACTGAAGCTTTCTTT
TRBJ1-6,many,.,TRBV7-9,13,CASSLAGNSPLHF,TGTGCCAGCAGCTTAGCCGGAAATTCACCCCTCCACTTT
TRBJ2-3,few,.,TRBV5-1,15,CASSLVPGNTDTQYF,TGCGCCAGCAGCTTGGTTCCCGGAAACACAGATACGCAGTATTTT
TRBJ1-6,many,.,TRBV5-1,15,CASSTGRLGNSPLHF,TGCGCCAGTTCAACGGGACGCTTAGGAAATTCACCCCTCCACTTT
TRBJ2-1,.,.,TRBV14,15,CASSQDFGPLNEQFF,TGTGCCAGCAGCCAAGATTTTGGACCTCTGAATGAGCAGTTCTTC
TRBJ2-5,many,.,TRBV27,14,CASSGPAGQETQYF,TGTGCCAGCAGTGGGCCGGCTGGCCAAGAGACCCAGTACTTC
TRBJ2-1,many,.,TRBV23-1,16,CASSQSEGRGRNEQFF,TGCGCCAGCAGTCAATCAGAGGGTCGGGGAAGGAATGAGCAGTTCTTC
TRBJ1-2,.,TRBD1,TRBV7-8,14,CASSPTPQGTGYTF,TGTGCCAGCAGCCCCACCCCACAGGGGACTGGCTACACCTTC
TRBJ2-2,many,TRBD1,TRBV5-8,16,CASSSIRGHNTGELFF,TGTGCCAGCAGCTCCATAAGGGGGCATAACACCGGGGAGCTGTTTTTT
TRBJ2-3,few,TRBD1,TRBV12-3/TRBV12-4,14,CASTRTGSTDTQYF,TGTGCCAGCACCCGGACAGGAAGCACAGATACGCAGTATTTT
TRBJ2-7,few,TRBD1,TRBV4-3,15,CASSQGGTGGYEQYF,TGCGCCAGCAGCCAAGGCGGGACAGGGGGTTACGAGCAGTACTTC
TRBJ2-4,.,TRBD1,TRBV5-6,15,CASSSPGGAKNIQYF,TGTGCCAGCAGCTCGCCAGGGGGCGCCAAAAACATTCAGTACTTC
TRBJ2-3,many,.,TRBV12-3/TRBV12-4,14,CASSRGESTDTQYF,TGTGCCAGCAGTAGGGGGGAAAGCACAGATACGCAGTATTTT
TRBJ2-7,few,TRBD1,TRBV11-1,18,CASSFGDRGASGSYEQYF,TGTGCCAGCAGCTTCGGGGACAGGGGGGCCTCGGGCTCCTACGAGCAGTACTTC
TRBJ2-3,few,TRBD2,TRBV9,16,CASSLFGGASSDTQYF,TGTGCCAGCAGCCTATTCGGGGGGGCTTCCTCAGATACGCAGTATTTT
TRBJ2-5,.,TRBD2,TRBV29-1,11,CSVGRGGAQYF,TGCAGCGTTGGACGGGGGGGCGCCCAGTACTTC
TRBJ2-7,few,TRBD1,TRBV5-4,16,CASSPTTGALFYEQYF,TGTGCCAGCAGCCCCACGACAGGGGCGTTATTCTACGAGCAGTACTTC
TRBJ2-5,few,.,TRBV7-9,14,CASSLWGEEETQYF,TGTGCCAGCAGCTTATGGGGGGAAGAAGAGACCCAGTACTTC
TRBJ2-5,many,.,TRBV6-5,14,CASSGVGFQETQYF,TGTGCCAGCAGTGGGGTTGGATTCCAAGAGACCCAGTACTTC
TRBJ2-2,.,TRBD1,TRBV4-1,15,CASSLYRGNTGELFF,TGCGCCAGCAGCCTTTACAGGGGCAACACCGGGGAGCTGTTTTTT
TRBJ2-5,many,TRBD2,TRBV11-2,13,CASSFQRGETQYF,TGTGCCAGCAGCTTTCAGCGGGGGGAGACCCAGTACTTC
TRBJ1-2,.,.,TRBV7-2,14,CASTRLRATRGYTF,TGTGCCAGCACACGACTCCGGGCCACTCGGGGCTACACCTTC
TRBJ2-3,many,TRBD1,TRBV24-1,16,CATSDLFRGRSDTQYF,TGTGCCACCAGTGATTTGTTCAGGGGGCGATCAGATACGCAGTATTTT
TRBJ1-1,few,TRBD1,TRBV18,14,CASSPPGQGIEAFF,TGTGCCAGCTCACCACCGGGACAGGGGATTGAAGCTTTCTTT